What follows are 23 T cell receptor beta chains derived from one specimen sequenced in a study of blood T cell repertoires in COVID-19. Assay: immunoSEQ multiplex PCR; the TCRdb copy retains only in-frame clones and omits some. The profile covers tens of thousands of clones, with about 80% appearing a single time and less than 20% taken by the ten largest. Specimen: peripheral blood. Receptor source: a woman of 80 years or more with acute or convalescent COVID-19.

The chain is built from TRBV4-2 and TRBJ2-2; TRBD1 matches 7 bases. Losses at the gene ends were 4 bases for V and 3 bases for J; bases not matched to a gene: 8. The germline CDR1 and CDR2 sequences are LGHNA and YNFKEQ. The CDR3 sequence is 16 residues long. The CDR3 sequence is CASSPRTGRDTGELFF. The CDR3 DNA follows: TGTGCCAGCAGCCCTAGGACAGGTCGGGACACCGGGGAGCTGTTTTTT.

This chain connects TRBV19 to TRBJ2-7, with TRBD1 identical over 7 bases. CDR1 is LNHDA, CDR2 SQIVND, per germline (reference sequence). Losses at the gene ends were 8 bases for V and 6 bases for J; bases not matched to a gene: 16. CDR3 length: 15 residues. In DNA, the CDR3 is TGTGCCAGTTCTAAACAGGGGTACGGCTTCGCCGAGCAGTACTTC. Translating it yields CASSKQGYGFAEQYF.

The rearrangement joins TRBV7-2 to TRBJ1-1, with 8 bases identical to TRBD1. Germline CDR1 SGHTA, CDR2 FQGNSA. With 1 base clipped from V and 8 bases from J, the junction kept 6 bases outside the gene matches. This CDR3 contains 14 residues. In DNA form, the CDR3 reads TGTGCCAGCAGCTTAGTATGGCAGGGGGCGGAAGCTTTCTTT. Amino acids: CASSLVWQGAEAFF.

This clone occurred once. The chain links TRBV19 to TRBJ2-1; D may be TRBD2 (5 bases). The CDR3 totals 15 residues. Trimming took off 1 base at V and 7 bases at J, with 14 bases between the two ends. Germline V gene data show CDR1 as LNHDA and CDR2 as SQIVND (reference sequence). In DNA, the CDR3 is TGTGCCAGTAGTATAGTAGGTAGCGTCTCTAATGAGCAGTTCTTC. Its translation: CASSIVGSVSNEQFF.

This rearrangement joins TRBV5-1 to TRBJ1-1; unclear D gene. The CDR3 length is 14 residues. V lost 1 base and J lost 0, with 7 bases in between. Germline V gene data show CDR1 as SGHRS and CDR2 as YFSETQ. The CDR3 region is CASSLNTLNTEAFF. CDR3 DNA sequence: TGCGCCAGCAGCTTGAACACCTTGAACACTGAAGCTTTCTTT.

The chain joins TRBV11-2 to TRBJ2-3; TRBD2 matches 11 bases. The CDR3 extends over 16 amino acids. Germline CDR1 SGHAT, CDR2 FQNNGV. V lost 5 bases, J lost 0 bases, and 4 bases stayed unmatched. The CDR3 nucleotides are TGTGCCAGCAGCCAGAGACTAGCGGGAAGCACAGATACGCAGTATTTT. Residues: CASSQRLAGSTDTQYF.

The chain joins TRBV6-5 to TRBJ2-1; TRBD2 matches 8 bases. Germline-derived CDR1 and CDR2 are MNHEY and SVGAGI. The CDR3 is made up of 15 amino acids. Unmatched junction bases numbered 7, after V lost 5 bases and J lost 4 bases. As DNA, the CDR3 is TGTGCCAGCAGTCCCTTTAGCGGGGAGTACAATGAGCAGTTCTTC. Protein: CASSPFSGEYNEQFF.

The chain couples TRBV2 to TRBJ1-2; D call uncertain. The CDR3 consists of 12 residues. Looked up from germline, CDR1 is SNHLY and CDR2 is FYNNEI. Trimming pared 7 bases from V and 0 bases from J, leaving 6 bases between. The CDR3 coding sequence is TGTGCCAGCATGTCGGCTAACTATGGCTACACCTTC. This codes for CASMSANYGYTF. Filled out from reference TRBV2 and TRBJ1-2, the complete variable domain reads EPEVTQTPSHQVTQMGQEVILRCVPISNHLYFYWYRQILGQKVEFLVSFYNNEISEKSEIFDDQFSVERPDGSNFTLKIRSTKLEDSAMYFCASMSANYGYTFGSGTRLTVV.

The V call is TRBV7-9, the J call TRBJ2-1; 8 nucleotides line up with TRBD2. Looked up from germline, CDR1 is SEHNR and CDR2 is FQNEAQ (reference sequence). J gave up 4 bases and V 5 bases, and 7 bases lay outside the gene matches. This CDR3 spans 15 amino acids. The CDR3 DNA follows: TGTGCCAGCAGCGTGACTAGCGTCCCTTACAATGAGCAGTTCTTC. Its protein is CASSVTSVPYNEQFF.

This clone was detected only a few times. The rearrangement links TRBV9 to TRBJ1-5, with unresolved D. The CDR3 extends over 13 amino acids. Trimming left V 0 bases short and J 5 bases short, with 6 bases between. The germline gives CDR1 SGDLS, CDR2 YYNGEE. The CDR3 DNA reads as TGTGCCAGCAGCGTAGATCCGGATCAGCCCCAGCATTTT. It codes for CASSVDPDQPQHF. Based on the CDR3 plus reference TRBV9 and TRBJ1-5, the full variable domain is DSGVTQTPKHLITATGQRVTLRCSPRSGDLSVYWYQQSLDQGLQFLIQYYNGEERAKGNILERFSAQQFPDLHSELNLSSLELGDSALYFCASSVDPDQPQHFGDGTRLSIL.

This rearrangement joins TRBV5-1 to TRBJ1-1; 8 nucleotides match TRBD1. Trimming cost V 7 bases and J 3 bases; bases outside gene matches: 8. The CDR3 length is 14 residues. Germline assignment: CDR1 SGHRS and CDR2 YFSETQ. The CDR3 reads CASHRTGRDTEAFF. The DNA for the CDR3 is TGCGCCAGCCATAGGACAGGGCGGGACACTGAAGCTTTCTTT.

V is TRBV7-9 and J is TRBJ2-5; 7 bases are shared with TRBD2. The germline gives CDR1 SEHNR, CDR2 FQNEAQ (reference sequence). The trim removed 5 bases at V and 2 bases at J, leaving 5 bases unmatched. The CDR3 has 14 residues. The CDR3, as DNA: TGTGCCAGCAGCCTGGGGACTACTCAAGAGACCCAGTACTTC. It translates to CASSLGTTQETQYF.

This chain's CDR3 is CASSLQAENYGYTF. As DNA, the CDR3 is TGCGCCAGCAGCTTACAGGCGGAAAACTATGGCTACACCTTC. J is TRBJ1-2 and V is TRBV5-1, with D possibly matching TRBD1 (5 bases). Trimming pared 2 bases from V and 2 bases from J, leaving 10 bases between. The CDR3 has 14 residues. From germline, CDR1 is SGHRS and CDR2 YFSETQ.

The CDR3, as DNA: TGTGCCAGCACGGACAGCTATAATTCACCCCTCCACTTT. Translation gives CASTDSYNSPLHF. The chain joins TRBV2 to TRBJ1-6; D is possibly TRBD1 (6 bases). The germline V gene encodes CDR1 SNHLY and CDR2 FYNNEI. V lost 7 bases and J lost 3, with 7 bases in between. The CDR3 sequence is 13 residues long. Together with reference TRBV2 and TRBJ1-6, the CDR3 gives the full variable domain: EPEVTQTPSHQVTQMGQEVILRCVPISNHLYFYWYRQILGQKVEFLVSFYNNEISEKSEIFDDQFSVERPDGSNFTLKIRSTKLEDSAMYFCASTDSYNSPLHFGNGTRLTVT.

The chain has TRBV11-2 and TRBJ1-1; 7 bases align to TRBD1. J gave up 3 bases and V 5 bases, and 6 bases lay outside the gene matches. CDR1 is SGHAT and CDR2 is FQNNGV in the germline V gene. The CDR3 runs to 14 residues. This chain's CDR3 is CASSLGQFYTEAFF. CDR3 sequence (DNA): TGTGCCAGCAGCCTGGGACAGTTCTACACTGAAGCTTTCTTT.

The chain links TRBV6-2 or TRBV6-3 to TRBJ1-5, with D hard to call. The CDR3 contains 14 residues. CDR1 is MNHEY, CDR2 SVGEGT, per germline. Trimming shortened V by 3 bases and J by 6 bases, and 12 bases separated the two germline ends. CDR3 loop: CASSYLGGSQPQHF. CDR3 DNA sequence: TGTGCCAGCAGTTATCTGGGAGGTAGTCAGCCCCAGCATTTT.

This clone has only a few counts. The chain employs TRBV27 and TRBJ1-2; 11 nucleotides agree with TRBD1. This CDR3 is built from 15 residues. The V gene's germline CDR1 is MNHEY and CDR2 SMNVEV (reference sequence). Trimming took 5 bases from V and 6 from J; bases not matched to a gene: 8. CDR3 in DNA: TGTGCCAGCAGTAGGGGACAGGGGGTAAAGAATGGCTACACCTTC. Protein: CASSRGQGVKNGYTF.

The CDR3 is CASSFTGDQPQHF. Written as DNA, the CDR3 is TGTGCCAGCAGTTTCACGGGGGATCAGCCCCAGCATTTT. This sequence joins TRBV12-3 or TRBV12-4 and TRBJ1-5, with D tentatively TRBD1 (5 bases). The V end lost 3 bases, the J end lost 5 bases, and 8 bases lay between the germline ends. CDR3 length equals 13 residues.

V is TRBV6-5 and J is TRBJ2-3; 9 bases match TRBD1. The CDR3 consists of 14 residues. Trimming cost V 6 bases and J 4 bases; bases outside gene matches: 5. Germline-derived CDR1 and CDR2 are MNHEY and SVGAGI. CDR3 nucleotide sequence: TGTGCCAGCAGATTAACAGGGGGCCCAGATACGCAGTATTTT. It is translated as CASRLTGGPDTQYF.

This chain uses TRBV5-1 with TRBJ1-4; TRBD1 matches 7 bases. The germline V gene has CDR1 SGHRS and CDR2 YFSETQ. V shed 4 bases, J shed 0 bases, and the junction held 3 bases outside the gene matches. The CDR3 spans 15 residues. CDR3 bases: TGCGCCAGCAGCGGCACAGGGGCAACTAATGAAAAACTGTTTTTT. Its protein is CASSGTGATNEKLFF.

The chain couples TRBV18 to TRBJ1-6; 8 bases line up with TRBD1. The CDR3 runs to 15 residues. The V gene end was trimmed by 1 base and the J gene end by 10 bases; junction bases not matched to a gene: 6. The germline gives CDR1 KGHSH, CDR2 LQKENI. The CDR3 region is CASSPRTGIGSPLHF. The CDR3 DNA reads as TGTGCCAGCTCACCACGGACAGGGATTGGATCACCCCTCCACTTT.

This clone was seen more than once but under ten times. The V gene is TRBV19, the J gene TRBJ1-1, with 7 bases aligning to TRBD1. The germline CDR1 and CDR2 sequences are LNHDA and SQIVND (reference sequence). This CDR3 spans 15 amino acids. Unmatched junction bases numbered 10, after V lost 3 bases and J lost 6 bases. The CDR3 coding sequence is TGTGCCAGTAGTATTGGACCCACAGGGGCCTCTGAAGCTTTCTTT. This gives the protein CASSIGPTGASEAFF. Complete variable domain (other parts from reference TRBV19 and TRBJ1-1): DGGITQSPKYLFRKEGQNVTLSCEQNLNHDAMYWYRQDPGQGLRLIYYSQIVNDFQKGDIAEGYSVSREKKESFPLTVTSAQKNPTAFYLCASSIGPTGASEAFFGQGTRLTVV.

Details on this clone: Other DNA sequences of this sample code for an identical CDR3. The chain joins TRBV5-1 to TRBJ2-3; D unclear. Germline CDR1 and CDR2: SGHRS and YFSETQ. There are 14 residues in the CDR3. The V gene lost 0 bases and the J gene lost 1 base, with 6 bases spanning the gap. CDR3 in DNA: TGCGCCAGCAGCTTGGCCTCCGGCACAGATACGCAGTATTTT. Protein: CASSLASGTDTQYF.